These 5 T cell receptor beta chains share one sample of origin, sequenced in a study of beta chain features in type 1 diabetes. These receptors are not linked to any known antigen. General study findings and limits: Type 1 diabetes patients had moderately but significantly shorter TCRB CDR3s in all four CD4+ subsets.

The investigators reverse transcribed all of the isolated RNA, so they sequenced expressed TCRB transcripts. The assay was immunoSEQ multiplex PCR, and TCRdb's table has in-frame clones only and misses some. The data hold hundreds of thousands of clones, with around an eighth observed a single time. Sequencing used naive CD4+ T cells from blood. The receptors stem from a woman aged 18-29 years with type 1 diabetes.

The J gene is TRBJ2-1, the V gene TRBV5-1; 8 bases align to TRBD2. This CDR3 region has 17 residues. The germline gives CDR1 SGHRS, CDR2 YFSETQ. J was trimmed by 0 bases and V by 9 bases; bases with no gene match: 14. This CDR3 reads CATEGLAGPSSYNEQFF. CDR3 DNA: TGCGCCACCGAGGGGCTAGCGGGCCCGAGCTCCTACAATGAGCAGTTCTTC.

V gene TRBV6-5 combines with J gene TRBJ1-2; 10 bases fit TRBD1. Unmatched junction bases numbered 6, after V lost 7 bases and J lost 4 bases. There are 14 residues in the CDR3. The germline V gene encodes CDR1 MNHEY and CDR2 SVGAGI. The CDR3, as DNA: TGTGCCAGCACCCCGGGACAGGGGTTCTATGGCTACACCTTC. Translated: CASTPGQGFYGYTF.

This rearrangement joins TRBV18 to TRBJ2-6; tentative D call: TRBD1 (5 bases). Germline V gene data show CDR1 as KGHSH and CDR2 as LQKENI. Trimming shortened V by 2 bases and J by 1 base, and 18 bases separated the two germline ends. This CDR3 is built from 19 residues. The CDR3 bases are TGTGCCAGCTCACCAGCTCCCGCAGGGTGGTTTTCTGGGGCCAACGTCCTGACTTTC. Its translation is CASSPAPAGWFSGANVLTF.

The rearrangement links TRBV2 to TRBJ2-7; weak D call: TRBD1 (5 bases). With 5 bases removed from V and 2 bases from J, the gap between germline ends came to 13 bases. Germline V gene lookup returns CDR1 SNHLY and CDR2 FYNNEI. The CDR3 totals 14 residues. This CDR3 reads CASSSTEITYEQYF. CDR3 coding DNA: TGTGCCAGCAGTTCGACAGAGATCACCTACGAGCAGTACTTC.

This clone was observed a few times. In the same sample, other DNA sequences code for this CDR3. This chain uses TRBV18 with TRBJ2-7; D gene ambiguous. With 3 bases removed from V and 2 bases from J, the gap between germline ends came to 5 bases. The CDR3 extends over 12 amino acids. The V gene's germline CDR1 is KGHSH and CDR2 LQKENI. CDR3 bases: TGTGCCAGCTCACCCTCGGCCTACGAGCAGTACTTC. Translated, it gives CASSPSAYEQYF.